This TCR beta chain is from a study of blood T cell repertoires in COVID-19. Study-wide context: Whether acute or convalescent, the COVID-19 samples came from the United States, Italy and Spain. T cells, B-cell-depleted T cells, or PBMCs supplied cDNA or gDNA.

The CDR3 length is 15 residues. The V gene end was trimmed by 4 bases and the J gene end by 3 bases; junction bases not matched to a gene: 7. Germline CDR1 is LGHDT and CDR2 is YNNKEL (reference sequence). Original data processing: Amplification of reference gene primers was used by the study to estimate nucleated cell counts. Libraries were prepared by immunoSEQ multiplex PCR; TCRdb keeps only in-frame clonotypes and omits some of them. V, J and clone size are those of that table, while D and trimming were read from the DNA. The table records around 100,000 clones, around nine tenths of them present only once.

The source material was peripheral blood. The rearrangement joins TRBV3-1 (or the pseudogene TRBV3-2) to TRBJ2-7, with 9 bases lining up with TRBD1. The receptor was derived from a human donor in a cohort sampled during active COVID-19. The CDR3 is CASSPNGQGNYEQYF. CDR3 nucleotide sequence: TGTGCCAGCAGCCCTAACGGACAGGGGAACTACGAGCAGTACTTC.